Shown below are 18 T cell receptor beta chains from a single sample sequenced in a study of blood T cell repertoires in COVID-19 (TCRdb year 2020). The library relied on the immunoSEQ multiplex PCR assay. TCRdb provides this immuneACCESS table in a form limited to in-frame rearrangements. Some clones are lacking; in checked studies, under half of them reflect an unresolved V gene, and why the rest are absent is not known. Across this sample there are some 190,000 clones, with more than 75% seen only once. Roughly 18% of the sample belongs to the ten largest clones. The specimen sequenced was peripheral blood. Receptors originate from a person between 70 and 80 years old with COVID-19, enrolled during active disease.

The rearrangement links TRBV27 to TRBJ1-3; D is unresolved. The germline gives CDR1 MNHEY, CDR2 SMNVEV (reference sequence). Trimming removed 7 bases from V and 1 base from J, with 14 bases in between. CDR3 length: 15 residues. The CDR3 is CASMASRQSGNTIYF. DNA of the CDR3: TGTGCCAGCATGGCCTCGCGGCAATCTGGAAACACCATATATTTT.

CDR3: CASSLRQLSSGNTIYF. The CDR3 region has the DNA TGTGCCAGCAGTCTTAGACAGTTATCCTCTGGAAACACCATATATTTT. The chain combines TRBV2 with TRBJ1-3; D possibly corresponds to TRBD1 (5 bases). V was clipped by 5 bases and J by 0 bases, with 14 bases between them. CDR3 size: 16 residues. Looked up from germline, CDR1 is SNHLY and CDR2 is FYNNEI.

The chain carries TRBV9 and TRBJ1-6; D is perhaps TRBD1 (5 bases). The V and J ends lost 2 bases and 7 bases respectively, with 10 bases between them. The CDR3 extends over 14 amino acids. Germline V lookup: CDR1 SGDLS, CDR2 YYNGEE. CDR3 DNA sequence: TGTGCCAGCAGCGTCTGGGGGGAAAATTCACCCCTCCACTTT. Protein product: CASSVWGENSPLHF.

This clone was counted once. The chain has TRBV7-9 and TRBJ2-4; a possible D gene is TRBD1 (6 bases). V lost 4 bases, J lost 3 bases, and 13 bases lay in between. Looked up from germline, CDR1 is SEHNR and CDR2 is FQNEAQ (reference sequence). The CDR3 has 15 amino acids. CDR3 residues: CASSSTSGVKNIQYF. DNA of the CDR3: TGTGCCAGCAGCTCCACTTCAGGGGTCAAAAACATTCAGTACTTC.

This clone was seen more than once but under ten times. The V gene is TRBV7-2, the J gene TRBJ2-7; D is perhaps TRBD1 (5 bases). V lost 2 bases to trimming and J lost 6 bases, with 14 bases between them. The germline V gene has CDR1 SGHTA and CDR2 FQGNSA. This CDR3 comprises 14 residues. The CDR3 sequence: CASSLNTREGEQYF. The CDR3, as DNA: TGTGCCAGCAGCTTAAATACCAGGGAAGGCGAGCAGTACTTC. Using reference TRBV7-2 and TRBJ2-7 for the parts outside the CDR3, the full variable domain is GAGVSQSPSNKVTEKGKDVELRCDPISGHTALYWYRQSLGQGLEFLIYFQGNSAPDKSGLPSDRFSAERTGGSVSTLTIQRTQQEDSAVYLCASSLNTREGEQYFGPGTRLTVT.

The chain recombines TRBV6-5 with TRBJ1-2, with TRBD1 identical over 7 bases. Germline CDR1 is MNHEY and CDR2 is SVGAGI. The ends lost 6 bases at V and 4 bases at J; junction bases unmatched: 8. The CDR3 is made up of 14 amino acids. The CDR3 loop is CASRRQGLVYGYTF. The CDR3 DNA sequence: TGTGCCAGCAGGAGACAGGGCCTCGTCTATGGCTACACCTTC.

The chain uses TRBV3-1 (or the pseudogene TRBV3-2) and TRBJ2-5; D gene unclear. Trimming took 2 bases from V and 4 from J, leaving 11 bases between them. Germline CDR1 LGHDT, CDR2 YNNKEL (reference sequence). This CDR3 comprises 14 residues. As DNA, the CDR3 is TGTGCCAGCAGCCAAAGCCGTCTTCGAGAGACCCAGTACTTC. Translation: CASSQSRLRETQYF.

The chain is built from TRBV6-5 and TRBJ2-7, with a possible D match to TRBD2 (5 bases). The CDR3 has 13 residues. Germline V lookup: CDR1 MNHEY, CDR2 SVGAGI. V was pared by 6 bases and J by 4 bases, with 13 bases between. The CDR3 nucleotides read TGTGCCAGCAGCCAACCGGGCGGGTACGAGCAGTACTTC. It translates to CASSQPGGYEQYF.

The CDR3 here is CASSPKLASGISSYNEQYF. CDR3 in DNA: TGTGCCAGCTCACCCAAACTGGCTAGCGGGATAAGTAGTTACAACGAGCAGTACTTC. V gene TRBV18 combines with J gene TRBJ2-7, with 9 bases matching TRBD2. In germline, CDR1 is KGHSH, CDR2 LQKENI. This CDR3 comprises 19 residues. V lost 3 bases and J lost 5; bases outside the gene matches: 20.

The rearrangement uses TRBV5-1 and TRBJ2-5; 8 bases line up with TRBD2. The CDR3 is 15 residues long. CDR1 and CDR2 (germline): SGHRS, YFSETQ. The J segment lost 4 bases and the V segment lost 4 bases, leaving 9 bases of the junction unmatched. CDR3: CASSLQRGPGETQYF. CDR3 DNA sequence: TGCGCCAGCAGCCTACAGCGGGGGCCGGGAGAGACCCAGTACTTC.

V is TRBV5-1 and J is TRBJ2-3; 10 bases are shared with TRBD2. The CDR3 sequence is 15 residues long. The germline CDR1 and CDR2 sequences are SGHRS and YFSETQ. V was clipped by 0 bases and J by 3 bases; unmatched bases: 1. The DNA for the CDR3 is TGCGCCAGCAGCTTGGGAGCGGGGGGGACAGATACGCAGTATTTT. It codes for CASSLGAGGTDTQYF.

The chain joins TRBV7-2 to TRBJ1-4; D remains unclear. The CDR3 runs 13 residues. The V and J ends lost 3 bases and 7 bases respectively, with 9 bases between them. Germline CDR1 and CDR2: SGHTA and FQGNSA. As DNA, the CDR3 is TGTGCCAGCAGCTTTATTGGAGGTGAAAAACTGTTTTTT. Its protein product is CASSFIGGEKLFF.

The gene calls are TRBV6-6 and TRBJ2-7, with a possible D match to TRBD1 (6 bases). Trimming removed 6 bases at V and 3 bases at J, with 9 bases between. CDR3 length equals 12 residues. Germline-derived CDR1 and CDR2 are MNHNY and SVGAGI (reference sequence). The CDR3 protein is CASRGQNYEQYF. The CDR3 DNA sequence: TGTGCCAGCAGAGGACAGAACTACGAGCAGTACTTC.

V and J are TRBV7-2 and TRBJ2-5; D is perhaps TRBD2 (5 bases). The CDR3 is 15 amino acids. In germline, CDR1 is SGHTA, CDR2 FQGNSA. V was clipped by 1 base and J by 4 bases, with 13 bases between them. In nucleotides, the CDR3 is TGTGCCAGCAGCTTAGAGGTGGCTAGCAGAGAGACCCAGTACTTC. It codes for CASSLEVASRETQYF.

The rearrangement links TRBV2 to TRBJ2-7; TRBD1 aligns across 10 bases. V trimming: 9 bases; J trimming: 5 bases; junction bases outside the gene matches: 10. The V gene's germline CDR1 is SNHLY and CDR2 FYNNEI. The CDR3 sequence is 14 residues long. In DNA, the CDR3 is TGTGCCAGACAAAGAAGACAGGGGGCGAACGAGCAGTACTTC. It yields the protein CARQRRQGANEQYF.

A single count supports this clone. This sequence joins TRBV10-3 and TRBJ2-2; TRBD2 matches at 12 bases. The CDR3 has 16 residues. V lost 5 bases and J lost 3; bases outside the gene matches: 4. Germline loops: CDR1 ENHRY, CDR2 SYGVKD. The CDR3 here is CAISRTSGVDTGELFF. In DNA form, the CDR3 reads TGTGCCATCAGTCGGACTAGCGGGGTGGACACCGGGGAGCTGTTTTTT.

This chain joins TRBV28 and TRBJ1-4; D possibly corresponds to TRBD1 (5 bases). This CDR3 has 14 amino acids. The germline gives CDR1 MDHEN, CDR2 SYDVKM. V was shortened by 8 bases and J by 3 bases, with 13 bases between the two germline ends. The CDR3 DNA reads TGTGCCAGCGCTACGGGGGTGGCTAATGAAAAACTGTTTTTT. As protein: CASATGVANEKLFF.

This chain connects TRBV7-3 to TRBJ2-7; no firm D call. The germline V and J ends were trimmed by 5 bases and 3 bases, with 14 bases remaining between them. CDR1 is SGHTA and CDR2 is FQGTGA in the germline V gene. CDR3 length: 14 residues. CDR3 nucleotide sequence: TGTGCCAGCAGCCCAAACCCGCTAAGCTACGAGCAGTACTTC. This sequence encodes CASSPNPLSYEQYF.